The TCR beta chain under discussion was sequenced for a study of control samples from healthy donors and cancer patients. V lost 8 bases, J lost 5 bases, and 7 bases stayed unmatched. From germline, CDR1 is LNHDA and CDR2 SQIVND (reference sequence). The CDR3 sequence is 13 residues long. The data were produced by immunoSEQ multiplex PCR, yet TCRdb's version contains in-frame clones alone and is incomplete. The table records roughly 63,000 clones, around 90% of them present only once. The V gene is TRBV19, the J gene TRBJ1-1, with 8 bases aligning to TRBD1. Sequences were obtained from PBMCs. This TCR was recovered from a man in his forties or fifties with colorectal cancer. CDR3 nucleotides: TGTGCCAGTGATACAGGGGGATGGACTGAAGCTTTCTTT. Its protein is CASDTGGWTEAFF. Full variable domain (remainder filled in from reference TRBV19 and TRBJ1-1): DGGITQSPKYLFRKEGQNVTLSCEQNLNHDAMYWYRQDPGQGLRLIYYSQIVNDFQKGDIAEGYSVSREKKESFPLTVTSAQKNPTAFYLCASDTGGWTEAFFGQGTRLTVV.